This T cell receptor (beta chain) came from a study of CD8 T cells in Susac syndrome. Random hexamers served to reverse transcribe roughly 0.45 to 1 ug RNA. The authors amplified TCR beta CDR3 across 54 Vbeta and 13 Jbeta using immunoSEQ multiplex PCR. TCRdb analysed the immunoSEQ multiplex PCR reads with MiXCR anew, one entry per CDR3 protein. The table has approximately 150,000 distinct CDR3 sequences, about 93% seen once; the top ten hold roughly 0.1%. Trimming shortened V by 4 bases and J by 0 bases, and 14 bases separated the two germline ends. Germline V gene lookup returns CDR1 SGHRS and CDR2 YFSETQ. This CDR3 comprises 16 residues.

Sequenced material: CD4+ T cells from PBMCs. The gene calls are TRBV5-1 and TRBJ2-1; tentative D call: TRBD2 (6 bases). This TCR was sampled from a human donor with multiple sclerosis. The CDR3 nucleotides read TGCGCCAGCAGCCGGGACTTCCGGAGCTCCTACAATGAGCAGTTCTTC. This codes for CASSRDFRSSYNEQFF.